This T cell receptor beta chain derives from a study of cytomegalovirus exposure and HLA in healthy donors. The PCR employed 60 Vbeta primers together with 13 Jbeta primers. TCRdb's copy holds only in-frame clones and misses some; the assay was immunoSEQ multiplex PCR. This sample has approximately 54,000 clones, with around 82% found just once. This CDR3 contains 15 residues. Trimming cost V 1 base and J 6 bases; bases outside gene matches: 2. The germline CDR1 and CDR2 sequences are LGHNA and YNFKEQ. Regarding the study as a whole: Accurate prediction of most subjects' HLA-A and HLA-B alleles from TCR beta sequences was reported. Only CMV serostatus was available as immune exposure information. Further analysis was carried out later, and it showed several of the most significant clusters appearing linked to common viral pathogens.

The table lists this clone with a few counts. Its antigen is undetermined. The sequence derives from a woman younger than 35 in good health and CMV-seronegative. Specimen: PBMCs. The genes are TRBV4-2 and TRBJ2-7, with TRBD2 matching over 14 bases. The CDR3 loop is CASSQVGLAGGEQYF. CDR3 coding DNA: TGTGCCAGCAGCCAAGTTGGACTAGCGGGAGGCGAGCAGTACTTC.